This TCR beta chain was sequenced in a study of T cells in narcolepsy. Study results and limitations: Same-patient CSF and blood CD4+ T cell clonotypes included HCRT-specific and TRIB2-specific autoreactive ones. Autoreactive clonotypes reportedly recurred in blood of same and different patients, not controls.

Data came from immunoSEQ multiplex PCR; TCRdb stores just in-frame clones and leaves some out. Of about 22,000 clones detected, approximately 81% appear once; the ten largest clones hold over 3.5%. The CDR3 spans 14 residues. Per the germline V gene, CDR1 is SEHNR and CDR2 is FQNEAQ (reference sequence). V was shortened by 5 bases and J by 2 bases, with 13 bases between the two germline ends. Comments on this clone: The antigen is undetermined.

The sequence derives from a human donor in good health. V is TRBV7-9 and J is TRBJ2-7; a possible D gene is TRBD1 (7 bases). The sequencing sample was made of memory (CD45RA-) CD4+ T cells from blood. Here the CDR3 reads CASSSRGETYEQYF. CDR3 coding DNA: TGTGCCAGCAGCAGCAGGGGGGAAACCTACGAGCAGTACTTC.